This T cell receptor beta chain was recorded in a study of T cell responses to AZD1222 COVID-19 vaccine. The study, taken as a whole, reports: Donors skewed white British and female; clonal diversity was possibly underestimated. A rise in Spike-specific TCR breadth and depth followed two AZD1222 doses.

V gave up 3 bases and J gave up 6 bases, with 5 bases separating them. Germline lookup yields CDR1 LNHNV and CDR2 YYDKDF (reference sequence). The CDR3 sequence is 12 residues long. To note about this clone: Its specificity is unknown.

Clones were sequenced by immunoSEQ multiplex PCR, and TCRdb holds only the in-frame ones, with some missing. The sample has about 120,000 clones, approximately 88% seen once. The source is an adult in good health. The genes are TRBV15 and TRBJ2-2; D unclear. The sequencing here drew on peripheral blood, taken on day 0 of AZD1222 vaccination. This CDR3 reads CATSSPPGELFF. Written as DNA, the CDR3 is TGTGCCACCAGCAGTCCACCCGGGGAGCTGTTTTTT.